This T cell receptor (beta chain) was profiled in a study of T cell responses to AZD1222 COVID-19 vaccine (dated by TCRdb to about 2021). With respect to the entire study: A total of 233 trial participants underwent TCR sequencing, of whom nearly 210 received two doses of AZD1222 and about 26 received two doses of the MenACWY control vaccine. Trial participants were enrolled by age into 18-55, 56-69 and 70-plus year subgroups, with around 150, 28 and 57 TCR-sequenced participants respectively.

This specimen's time point label, interpreted: baseline before first vaccination. The treatment or condition label corresponds to: meningococcal conjugate vaccine given as trial control. The vaccinee samples were drawn from two UK trials, COV001 and COV002, one of which was a single-blind randomized controlled phase 2/3 trial testing AZD1222 (ChAdOx1 nCoV-19) in healthy adults. For TCRbeta chain sequencing, PBMC samples from trial participants were taken at day 0 and at day 28 after the second dose. CDR1 and CDR2 are read off the germline V gene (reference sequence) as LNHDA and SQIVND. A distance of 19 bases separates the germline ends of V and J, which lose 7 bases and 1 base respectively. The CDR3 spans 16 residues, from the cysteine through the phenylalanine. Only CDR3 DNA is held: 48 bases, read in frame from base 1. Comments on this clone: Its antigen is still unknown. No per-base quality is available; no much larger clone lies one base away.

The research as a whole found: Epitopes outside the regions mutated in the B.1.351 and B.1.1.7 variants were reportedly recognized by nearly half of the unique spike-specific TCRs. Participants were mostly white British, with more females than males. The authors suggested clonal diversity may have been underestimated. Conclusions about previously exposed vaccinees are limited because only six or seven AZD1222 recipients were SARS-CoV-2 seropositive at baseline. The 56-69-year group was small, and its depth increase did not reach significance, likely because of low power. CD4 TCRs associated with the vaccine covered the entire spike protein, and the dominant responses were in regions 160-218 and 743-854. After two AZD1222 doses, both the breadth and the depth of spike-specific TCRs were significantly higher than at day 0 and than in MenACWY recipients. No day 14 peak-response samples were available, so repertoires were characterized only after the peak T cell response.

The CDR3 regions of human TCRbeta chains were subjected to immunosequencing. The authors processed their data as follows. TCRs in the repertoires were matched against a reference library of SARS-CoV-2-specific TCRs that had been generated with the MIRA antigen-specificity platform. Breadth was defined as the fraction of unique TCRs that were SARS-CoV-2-associated, and depth was defined as the fraction of total T cells that were SARS-CoV-2-associated. Each spike-specific TCR was assigned to its reactive spike region and to a CD4 or CD8 class using the MIRA data. Log10-transformed breadth and depth values were compared by one-way ANOVA with Sidak's multiple comparisons tests. Sourced from immuneACCESS, this table was stored by TCRdb with only in-frame sequences that have V and J called. A share of the clones is absent; for the studies checked, an unresolved V gene accounts for under half, and the remainder has no known explanation. Clonal size and the V and J genes are those of that table, whereas D and trimming came from the DNA. In all, the sample holds under 150,000 clones, and about 90% of those were seen once. The ten largest account for 18% of the sample.

Sequencing was performed on peripheral blood, taken on day 0 of MenACWY control vaccination. This clonotype originated in an adult in good health. Recombination joined TRBV19 with TRBJ1-1; the D gene assignment is ambiguous. The CDR3: CASTIRRDSWNTEAFF. The DNA sequence is TGTGCCAGTACTATCCGTCGGGATTCGTGGAACACTGAAGCTTTCTTT. Here the CDR3 is joined to the reference TRBV19 and TRBJ1-1 genes, and the full variable domain is: DGGITQSPKYLFRKEGQNVTLSCEQNLNHDAMYWYRQDPGQGLRLIYYSQIVNDFQKGDIAEGYSVSREKKESFPLTVTSAQKNPTAFYLCASTIRRDSWNTEAFFGQGTRLTVV.